The clone carrying this TCR beta chain was seen a handful of times. What it binds is unknown. As the method for making TCR beta libraries, quantitative 5'-RACE with molecular barcodes was used. TCRdb redid the calling of the 5' RACE reads with MiXCR, one entry per CDR3 protein. The sample records about 27,000 distinct CDR3 sequences, roughly 7.3% being singletons. The CDR3 spans 15 residues. The ends lost 5 bases at V and 5 bases at J; junction bases unmatched: 9. This entry is derived from a study of CD8 T cells in ankylosing spondylitis. Study outcomes and limitations: A motif in TCR beta, a set of eight or nine highly homologous variants, appeared characteristic of ankylosing spondylitis blood. A CD8+ phenotype characterized the disease-linked clones, which were relatively rare in peripheral blood.

This receptor was taken from a male donor with ankylosing spondylitis or in good health (not recorded which). The chain recombines TRBV12-3 or TRBV12-4 with TRBJ1-5, with 7 positions matching TRBD1. Sequenced: blood. The CDR3 here is CASSGDSRGDQPQHF. The CDR3, as DNA: TGTGCCAGCAGTGGGGACAGTCGTGGTGATCAGCCCCAGCATTTT.